Listed below are T cell receptor beta chains from one sample, sequenced in a study of cytomegalovirus exposure and HLA in healthy donors. Sequenced by immunoSEQ multiplex PCR; TCRdb stores in-frame clones only, minus some. The data show 75,000 to 95,000 clones, and the top ten clones hold 1.3% to 1.5%. The sample was PBMCs. These receptors originate from a woman aged 60 to 75 in good health and CMV-seronegative. Both conserved end residues are part of each CDR3. A D gene is named only where the DNA matches it firmly.

D gene	J gene	V gene	CDR3 length	CDR3 DNA	CDR3 protein
.	TRBJ1-2	TRBV27	15	TGTGCCAGCAGTTTATCGGAGGCAGCTAACTATGGCTACACCTTC	CASSLSEAANYGYTF
.	TRBJ1-2	TRBV11-2	16	TGTGCCAGCAGCTTAGATAGCCGGACAGTAACCTATGGCTACACCTTC	CASSLDSRTVTYGYTF
.	TRBJ2-1	TRBV11-2	14	TGTGCCAGCAGCCCGGGACTCTCAATCAATGAGCAGTTCTTC	CASSPGLSINEQFF
.	TRBJ1-5	TRBV19	17	TGTGCCAGTAGTTCAGATCGGAGACAGGTGGCCAATCAGCCCCAGCATTTT	CASSSDRRQVANQPQHF
TRBD2	TRBJ2-1	TRBV10-3	18	TGTGCCATCAGTGAGTCCTCGGGAGGGCCTCCACCCAACAATGAGCAGTTCTTC	CAISESSGGPPPNNEQFF
.	TRBJ2-3	TRBV5-1	13	TGCGCCAGCAGCTTCCGTCGCACAGATACGCAGTATTTT	CASSFRRTDTQYF
.	TRBJ1-4	TRBV7-8	15	TGTGCCAGCAGCTTAGGGACTACGGAAAATGAAAAACTGTTTTTT	CASSLGTTENEKLFF
.	TRBJ1-4	TRBV21-1	16	TGTGCCAGCAGGGGGGGTAGGAGGGCAACTAATGAAAAACTGTTTTTT	CASRGGRRATNEKLFF
.	TRBJ2-2	TRBV21-1	17	TGTGCCAGCCGCTCGGTCCCAGACTCCGGGGACACCGGGGAGCTGTTTTTT	CASRSVPDSGDTGELFF
TRBD1	TRBJ2-1	TRBV27	15	TGTGCCAGCAGTTCCGGGACAGAGACTTACAATGAGCAGTTCTTC	CASSSGTETYNEQFF
.	TRBJ1-1	TRBV28	12	TGTGCGGCCTGGAGCCTGAACACTGGAGCTTTCTTT	CAAWSLNTGAFF
TRBD1	TRBJ1-2	TRBV28	15	TGTGCCAGCAGTGTCATACAGGGGGCAGGCGACGGCTACACCTTC	CASSVIQGAGDGYTF
TRBD2	TRBJ2-1	TRBV4-1	15	TGCGCCAGCAGCCAAGAATGGGGCGGGAGGGGGGAGCAGTTCTTC	CASSQEWGGRGEQFF
.	TRBJ1-3	TRBV5-1	12	TGCGCCAGCAGCGAGAATGGAAACACCATATATTTT	CASSENGNTIYF
TRBD2	TRBJ2-7	TRBV6-1	15	TGTGCCAGCAACTTGCAGACTAGCATGAGCTACGAGCAGTACTTC	CASNLQTSMSYEQYF
.	TRBJ2-7	TRBV7-2	16	TGTGCCAGCAGCTCCCTTCCGCACGGAGGGTCCTACGAGCAGTACTTC	CASSSLPHGGSYEQYF
TRBD1	TRBJ1-5	TRBV28	15	TGTGCCAGCAGTTTGAGTGAACAGGGGTATCAGCCTCAGCATTTT	CASSLSEQGYQPQHF
TRBD2	TRBJ2-7	TRBV4-3	15	TGCGCCAGCAGCCCGGGGACTAGCGGGACCTACGAGCAGTACTTC	CASSPGTSGTYEQYF
TRBD2	TRBJ2-5	TRBV9	18	TGTGCCAGCAGCGTAGGGCTAGCGGGAGGGCCGCGGGAAGAGACCCAGTACTTC	CASSVGLAGGPREETQYF
.	TRBJ2-3	TRBV12-5	14	TGTGCTAGTGGTTCCGGCGGGGTTCCAGATACGCAGTATTTT	CASGSGGVPDTQYF
TRBD2	TRBJ2-7	TRBV19	16	TGTGCCAGTAGTGCCGGCCGCGCGGGAGACACCTACGAGCAGTACTTC	CASSAGRAGDTYEQYF
.	TRBJ1-3	TRBV18	16	TGTGCCAGCTCACCAGCTATACCGAGCTCTGGAAACACCATATATTTT	CASSPAIPSSGNTIYF
.	TRBJ1-3	TRBV6-5	13	TGTGCCAGCTATGGACAAGTTGGAAACACCATATATTTT	CASYGQVGNTIYF
.	TRBJ1-2	TRBV28	15	TGTGCCAGCAGCTACTATAGGGGGGGGACCTATGGCTACACCTTC	CASSYYRGGTYGYTF
TRBD2	TRBJ2-3	TRBV2	15	TGTGCCAGCAGCTCGAGCGGGAGGGCCGGGGATACGCAGTATTTT	CASSSSGRAGDTQYF
.	TRBJ2-5	TRBV18	13	TGTGCCAGCTCACCAATTAACTCAGAGACCCAGTACTTC	CASSPINSETQYF
TRBD1	TRBJ1-1	TRBV10-3	13	TGTGCCATCACCCGGGACAGGAACACTGAAGCTTTCTTT	CAITRDRNTEAFF
TRBD2	TRBJ2-7	TRBV2	14	TGTGCCAGCAGTGAAGGTCGGGGGGTCCACGAGCAGTACTTC	CASSEGRGVHEQYF